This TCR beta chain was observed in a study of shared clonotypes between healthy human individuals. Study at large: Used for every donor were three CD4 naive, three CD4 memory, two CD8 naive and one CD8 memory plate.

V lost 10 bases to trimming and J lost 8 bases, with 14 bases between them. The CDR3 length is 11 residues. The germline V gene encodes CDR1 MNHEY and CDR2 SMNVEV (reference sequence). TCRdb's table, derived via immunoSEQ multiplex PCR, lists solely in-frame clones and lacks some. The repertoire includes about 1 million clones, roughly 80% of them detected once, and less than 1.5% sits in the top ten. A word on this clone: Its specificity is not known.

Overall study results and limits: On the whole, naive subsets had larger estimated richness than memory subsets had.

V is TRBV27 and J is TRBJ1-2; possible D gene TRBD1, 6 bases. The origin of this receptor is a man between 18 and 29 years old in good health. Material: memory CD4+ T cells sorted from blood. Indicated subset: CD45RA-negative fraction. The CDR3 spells CATQGRGGYTF. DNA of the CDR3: TGTGCCACCCAGGGGAGGGGCGGCTACACCTTC.